This T cell receptor beta chain was sequenced for a study of T cell responses to AZD1222 COVID-19 vaccine. Study-level results: Females outnumbered males among donors, who were mostly white British; clonal diversity was possibly underestimated.

As for this clone: What it binds is not known.

Generated by immunoSEQ multiplex PCR, the TCRdb table keeps only in-frame clones and is missing some. The sample records tens of thousands of clones, roughly 94% being singletons. Germline trimming cut 5 bases from V and 6 bases from J; bases unmatched to any gene: 2. CDR3 length: 12 residues. CDR1 MGHDK and CDR2 SYGVNS come from the germline V gene. The source material was peripheral blood, sampled on day 0 of AZD1222 vaccination. The origin of this receptor is an adult in good health. The V call is TRBV25-1, the J call TRBJ1-1; TRBD1 matches 8 bases. The CDR3: CASSPGGPEAFF. The CDR3 coding sequence is TGTGCCAGCAGTCCAGGGGGCCCTGAAGCTTTCTTT.